This T cell receptor (beta chain) was recovered during a study of CD8+CD57+ T cells in acquired aplastic anemia. Study-wide background: Yields of DNA that came from sorted CD4+ and CD8+ cells averaged roughly 3.2 ug. Study findings and constraints: CD8+ Simpson's diversity did not differ significantly between patients and controls. Roughly 30 CD8+ CDR3 sequences occurred in both the patients and the controls.

Genomic DNA templated the TCR beta VDJ and CDR3 profiling. TCRdb redid the calling of the reads with MiXCR, one entry per CDR3 protein. The table lists tens of thousands of distinct CDR3 sequences, about 45% of them singletons. This clonotype was detected ten times or more. Its antigen is not identified. V was pared by 4 bases and J by 4 bases, with 14 bases between. Germline assignment: CDR1 SGDLS and CDR2 YYNGEE. The length of the CDR3 is 14 residues. Sample: sorted CD4+, CD8+, or CD8+CD57+ T cells (not recorded which) from PBMCs. The receptor was isolated from a human donor in good health, serving as a control. The rearrangement links TRBV9 to TRBJ2-5, with D maybe TRBD1 (6 bases). CDR3 DNA: TGTGCCAGCAGCCCCAGGACAGATAGAGAGACCCAGTACTTC. Translated, it gives CASSPRTDRETQYF.